This passage covers 24 T cell receptor beta chains from one sample sequenced in a study of blood T cells in healthy people across ages. A second PCR, run for about 7 to 12 cycles, used a sample-barcoded 5' primer plus a J-beta primer mix. One entry per CDR3 protein results from TCRdb running MiXCR on the 5' RACE reads. The table lists some 370,000 distinct CDR3 sequences, 45% to 60% of them singletons, with around 53% in the top ten. Sequencing used blood. These receptors all come from a man between 60 and 75 years old in good health.

V gene TRBV10-3 combines with J gene TRBJ2-3; D unclear. The CDR3 consists of 12 residues. CDR1 is ENHRY and CDR2 is SYGVKD in the germline V gene. Trimming left V 4 bases short and J 6 bases short, with 8 bases between. This CDR3 is CAISVLGDTQYF. The DNA of the CDR3 is TGTGCCATCAGTGTACTGGGTGATACGCAGTATTTT.

Remarks on this clonotype: Just one base apart from a much larger clone, this may be a read error. V usage is TRBV3-1 and J usage is TRBJ2-3, with 10 positions matching TRBD2. The V segment lost 1 base and the J segment 3 bases; nucleotides outside the gene matches: 4. The germline V gene encodes CDR1 LGHDT and CDR2 YNNKEL (reference sequence). The CDR3 loop spans 16 amino acids. The CDR3 protein is CASSQGSGGVTDTQYF. The CDR3 nucleotides are TGTGCCAGCAGCCAAGGGAGCGGGGGGGTTACAGATACGCAGTATTTT.

This clonotype was seen a few times. The genes are TRBV12-3 or TRBV12-4 and TRBJ2-5; the match to TRBD1 covers 8 bases. CDR3 length equals 12 residues. The junction had 4 bases not matched to a gene; V was cut back by 8 bases and J by 5 bases. The CDR3 spells CASSDRVETQYF. CDR3 nucleotide sequence: TGTGCCAGCTCGGACAGGGTTGAGACCCAGTACTTC.

This clonotype turned up a few times. J is TRBJ2-6 and V is TRBV4-3, with D unresolved. V lost 1 base and J lost 0, with 7 bases in between. The CDR3 loop spans 16 amino acids. Germline CDR1 LGHNA, CDR2 YSLEER. CDR3 region: CASSQGQSSGANVLTF. The CDR3 bases are TGCGCCAGCAGCCAAGGACAATCCTCTGGGGCCAACGTCCTGACTTTC.

This clonotype was seen more than once but under ten times. The chain joins TRBV7-2 to TRBJ1-2, with 8 bases fitting TRBD1. Germline CDR1 is SGHTA and CDR2 is FQGNSA. V shed 5 bases, J shed 6 bases, and the junction held 8 bases outside the gene matches. This CDR3 has 14 amino acids. This chain's CDR3 is CASSGQGGIDGYTF. The CDR3 DNA reads TGTGCCAGCAGCGGACAGGGAGGTATCGATGGCTACACCTTC.

This clonotype has at least ten counts. This chain uses TRBV29-1 with TRBJ2-6, with D uncertain. V was cut by 5 bases and J by 1 base, with 6 bases left in between. This CDR3 is built from 13 residues. The germline CDR1 and CDR2 sequences are SQVTM and ANQGSEA. CDR3 region: CSVLFSGANVLTF. For the CDR3, the DNA is TGCAGCGTTTTGTTTTCTGGGGCCAACGTCCTGACTTTC.

As to this clonotype: This may be a read error, as it is one base from a much larger clone. The rearrangement links TRBV20-1 to TRBJ2-5, with D maybe TRBD2 (5 bases). The DNA matches TRBJ2-7 better at its end, which makes the J call doubtful. Germline loops: CDR1 DFQATT, CDR2 SNEGSKA (reference sequence). CDR3 length equals 14 residues. The CDR3 sequence: CSASGRVDFHEQYF. The CDR3 DNA reads as TGCAGTGCTAGTGGGCGGGTGGACTTCCACGAGCAGTACTTC.

Points on this clonotype: Given a much more abundant clone one base away, this may be a read error. The chain joins TRBV12-3 or TRBV12-4 to TRBJ1-6, with D hard to call. V gave up 5 bases and J gave up 2 bases, with 13 bases separating them. This CDR3 has 16 amino acids. The CDR3: CASSSQEGAYNSPLHF. CDR3 sequence (DNA): TGTGCCAGCAGTAGCCAGGAGGGAGCCTATAATTCACCCCTCCACTTT.

Notes on this clonotype: Possible read error: a much larger clone is one base away. V usage is TRBV4-2 and J usage is TRBJ2-1; 10 nucleotides agree with TRBD1. With the DNA end fitting TRBJ2-7 better, the J assignment may be wrong. The germline gives CDR1 LGHNA, CDR2 YNFKEQ. CDR3 length: 16 amino acids. In DNA, the CDR3 is TGTGCCAGCAGCCTCAGACAGGGGGCGGACTACAATGAGCAGTACTTC. Protein: CASSLRQGADYNEQYF.

V is TRBV28 and J is TRBJ1-2; D ambiguous. Germline-derived CDR1 and CDR2 are MDHEN and SYDVKM. Trimming took off 3 bases at V and 6 bases at J, with 14 bases between the two ends. The CDR3 length is 14 residues. The CDR3 bases are TGTGCCAGCAGTTTCCCTCCGGCATCGGATGGCTACACCTTC. This codes for CASSFPPASDGYTF.

The chain combines TRBV7-2 with TRBJ2-7; 14 bases are a match to TRBD2. CDR1 is SGHTA, CDR2 FQGNSA, per germline. The length of the CDR3 is 18 residues. V shed 3 bases, J shed 4 bases, and the junction held 11 bases outside the gene matches. CDR3 residues: CASSFLPGLAGEDYEQYF. The CDR3 DNA is TGTGCCAGCAGCTTTTTACCGGGACTAGCGGGAGAAGATTACGAGCAGTACTTC.

V gene TRBV9 combines with J gene TRBJ1-2; D uncertain. The V end lost 4 bases, the J end lost 6 bases, and 16 bases lay between the germline ends. Per the germline V gene, CDR1 is SGDLS and CDR2 is YYNGEE. This CDR3 has 14 residues. CDR3 in amino acids: CASSPGGLQNGYTF. In nucleotides, the CDR3 is TGTGCCAGCAGCCCTGGAGGGTTGCAGAATGGCTACACCTTC.

The genes are TRBV7-2 and TRBJ2-1, with a weak D call TRBD1 (5 bases). The V end lost 4 bases, the J end lost 10 bases, and 11 bases lay between the germline ends. This CDR3 has 12 amino acids. Germline CDR1 reads SGHTA; CDR2 reads FQGNSA. CDR3 DNA sequence: TGTGCCAGCAGCTCGACAGCTCACGAGCAGTTCTTC. Amino acid sequence: CASSSTAHEQFF.

The chain combines TRBV10-3 with TRBJ2-5; D is possibly TRBD1 (5 bases). Germline CDR1 is ENHRY and CDR2 is SYGVKD. The V gene lost 2 bases and the J gene lost 13 bases, with 14 bases spanning the gap. The CDR3 has 12 residues. CDR3 DNA sequence: TGTGCCATCAGTGAGAGGGGCTACGAGCTGTACTTC. It translates to CAISERGYELYF.

The chain has TRBV4-3 and TRBJ2-1, with 7 nucleotides matching TRBD2. In germline, CDR1 is LGHNA, CDR2 YSLEER. This CDR3 is 14 amino acids long. Losses at the gene ends were 0 bases for V and 5 bases for J; bases not matched to a gene: 1. The chain's CDR3 is CASSQDGLDNEQFF. In nucleotides, the CDR3 is TGCGCCAGCAGCCAAGATGGACTAGACAATGAGCAGTTCTTC.

This clonotype was seen more than once but under ten times. The CDR3 region has the DNA TGTGCCAGCAGTTATACTAGCGGGAGGCAGGATACGCAGTATTTT. The encoded protein is CASSYTSGRQDTQYF. The rearrangement uses TRBV6-5 and TRBJ2-3, with 12 bases fitting TRBD2. The V gene end was trimmed by 3 bases and the J gene end by 6 bases; junction bases not matched to a gene: 4. There are 15 residues in the CDR3. Germline V gene lookup returns CDR1 MNHEY and CDR2 SVGAGI.

The chain recombines TRBV7-9 with TRBJ1-1, with TRBD1 matching 8 bases. The length of the CDR3 is 14 residues. Germline CDR1 and CDR2: SEHNR and FQNEAQ (reference sequence). The junction had 6 bases not matched to a gene; V was cut back by 5 bases and J by 4 bases. The DNA of the CDR3 is TGTGCCAGCAGCCAGCCCGGGACAGGCACTGAAGCTTTCTTT. Translating gives CASSQPGTGTEAFF.

This clonotype was observed once. A read error may be the cause here, since a much bigger clone is one base away. The chain combines TRBV11-2 with TRBJ2-1; D gene unclear. Germline CDR1 and CDR2: SGHAT and FQNNGV. The CDR3 length is 13 residues. V lost 1 base and J 13 bases, leaving 14 bases between the germline ends. The CDR3 reads CASSLGGRETQFF. The CDR3 bases are TGTGCCAGCAGCTTAGGAGGCAGAGAGACCCAGTTCTTC.

This clonotype was observed a handful of times. A junction end diverges from the germline sequence, so it may reflect a read error. The chain joins TRBV9 to TRBJ2-7, with D unclear. The CDR3 is made up of 13 amino acids. Germline V CDR1 and CDR2: SGDLS, YYNGEE. The CDR3, as DNA: TGTGCCGGCAGCCAAGACCCTGGTTACGAGCAGTACTTC. Amino acids: CAGSQDPGYEQYF.

V usage is TRBV11-1 and J usage is TRBJ2-1, with TRBD2 matching 8 bases. V trimming: 6 bases; J trimming: 10 bases; junction bases outside the gene matches: 8. This CDR3 has 13 residues. Germline V gene lookup returns CDR1 SGHAT and CDR2 FQDESV (reference sequence). As DNA, the CDR3 is TGTGCCAGCAGGCTGACTAGCGTTGGGGAGCAGTTCTTC. Protein sequence: CASRLTSVGEQFF.

This clonotype is a singleton in its sample. Given a much more abundant clone one base away, this may be a read error. The gene calls are TRBV29-1 and TRBJ2-1; the D gene is possibly TRBD2 (6 bases). The DNA end favors TRBJ2-7, so the J call may be wrong. Looked up from germline, CDR1 is SQVTM and CDR2 is ANQGSEA. The CDR3 contains 14 residues. CDR3 DNA sequence: TGCGCCGGGCTAGCGCCGAGCTCCTACAATGAGCAGTACTTC. This encodes CAGLAPSSYNEQYF.

This clonotype has only a few counts. J is TRBJ2-7 and V is TRBV18; D gene ambiguous. The CDR3 has 12 residues. Per the germline V gene, CDR1 is KGHSH and CDR2 is LQKENI. V gave up 1 base and J gave up 6 bases, with 7 bases separating them. The CDR3 nucleotides are TGTGCCAGCTCACCACGGGTATCCGAGCAGTACTTC. This sequence encodes CASSPRVSEQYF.

This clonotype was seen a few times. In DNA form, the CDR3 reads TGTGCCAGCGGTCGGGGCAGGGGGCTTAACGAGCAGTACTTC. It is translated as CASGRGRGLNEQYF. The genes are TRBV27 and TRBJ2-7; TRBD1 aligns across 8 bases. Germline lookup yields CDR1 MNHEY and CDR2 SMNVEV (reference sequence). The CDR3 loop spans 14 amino acids. The ends lost 8 bases at V and 5 bases at J; junction bases unmatched: 11.

V is TRBV7-2 and J is TRBJ2-4; possible D gene TRBD2, 7 bases. The germline V gene has CDR1 SGHTA and CDR2 FQGNSA. The CDR3 length is 14 residues. V lost 6 bases and J 13 bases, leaving 22 bases between the germline ends. CDR3 in amino acids: CASRKREGGGEQYF. CDR3 bases: TGTGCCAGCAGGAAAAGGGAGGGGGGCGGGGAGCAGTACTTC.